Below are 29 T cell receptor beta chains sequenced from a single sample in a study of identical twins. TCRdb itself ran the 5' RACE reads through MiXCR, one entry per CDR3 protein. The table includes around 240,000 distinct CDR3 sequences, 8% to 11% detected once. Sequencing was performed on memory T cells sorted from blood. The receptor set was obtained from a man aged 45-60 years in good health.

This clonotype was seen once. The chain's CDR3 is CASSLGQGSSEQFF. CDR3 bases: TGCGCCAGCAGCTTGGGACAGGGTAGTAGTGAGCAGTTCTTC. This chain links TRBV5-1 with TRBJ2-1; TRBD1 matches 7 bases. Germline CDR1 is SGHRS and CDR2 is YFSETQ. This CDR3 spans 14 amino acids. J gave up 9 bases and V 0 bases, and 6 bases lay outside the gene matches.

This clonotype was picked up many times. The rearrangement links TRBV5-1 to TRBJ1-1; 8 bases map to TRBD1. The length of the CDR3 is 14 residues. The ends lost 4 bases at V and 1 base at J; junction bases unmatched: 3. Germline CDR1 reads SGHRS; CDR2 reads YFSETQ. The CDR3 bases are TGCGCCAGCAGCGCCGGGACAGGGAACACTGAAGCTTTCTTT. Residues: CASSAGTGNTEAFF.

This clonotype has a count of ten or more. The CDR3 loop is CSVEKGFGEQFF. CDR3 DNA sequence: TGCAGCGTTGAAAAGGGGTTCGGGGAGCAGTTCTTC. The chain combines TRBV29-1 with TRBJ2-1; weak D call: TRBD1 (5 bases). The CDR3 length is 12 residues. Trimming left V 2 bases short and J 10 bases short, with 12 bases between. Looked up from germline, CDR1 is SQVTM and CDR2 is ANQGSEA.

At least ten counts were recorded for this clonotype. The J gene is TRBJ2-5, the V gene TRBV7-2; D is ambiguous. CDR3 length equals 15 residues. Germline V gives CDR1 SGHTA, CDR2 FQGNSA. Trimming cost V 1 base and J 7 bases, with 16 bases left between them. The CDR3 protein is CASSLDGTRERTQYF. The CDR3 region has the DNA TGTGCCAGCAGCTTAGACGGTACGCGTGAGAGGACCCAGTACTTC.

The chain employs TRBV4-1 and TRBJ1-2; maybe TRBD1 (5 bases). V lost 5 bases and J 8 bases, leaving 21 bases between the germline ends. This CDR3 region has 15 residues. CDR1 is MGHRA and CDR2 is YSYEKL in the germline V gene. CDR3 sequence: CASSAPRPDREGYTF. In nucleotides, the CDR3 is TGCGCCAGCAGCGCCCCACGACCTGACAGAGAAGGCTACACCTTC.

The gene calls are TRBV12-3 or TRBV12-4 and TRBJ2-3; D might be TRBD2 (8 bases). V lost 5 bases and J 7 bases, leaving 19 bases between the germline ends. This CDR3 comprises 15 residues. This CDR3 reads CASSLRTGGGNTQYF. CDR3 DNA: TGTGCCAGCAGTCTGAGGACAGGCGGGGGGAATACGCAGTATTTT.

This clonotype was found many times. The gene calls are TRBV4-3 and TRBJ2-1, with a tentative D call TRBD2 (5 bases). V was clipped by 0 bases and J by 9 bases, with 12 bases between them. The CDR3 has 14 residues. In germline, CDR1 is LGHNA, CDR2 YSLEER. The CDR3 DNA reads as TGCGCCAGCAGCCAAGAGGAGCGCGGAGGTGAGCAGTTCTTC. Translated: CASSQEERGGEQFF.

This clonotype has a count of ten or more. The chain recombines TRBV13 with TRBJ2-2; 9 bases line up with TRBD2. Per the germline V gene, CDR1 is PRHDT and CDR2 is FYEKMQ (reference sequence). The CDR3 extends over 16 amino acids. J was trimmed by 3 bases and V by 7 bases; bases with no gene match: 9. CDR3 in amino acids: CASTRGSGRHTGELFF. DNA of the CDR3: TGTGCCAGCACCCGGGGGAGCGGGAGGCACACCGGGGAGCTGTTTTTT.

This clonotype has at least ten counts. The CDR3, as DNA: TGCAGTGCTAGTTCCAAGTCCTACGAGCAGTACTTC. This codes for CSASSKSYEQYF. The gene calls are TRBV20-1 and TRBJ2-7; D unresolved. Germline-derived CDR1 and CDR2 are DFQATT and SNEGSKA (reference sequence). The CDR3 consists of 12 residues. V lost 3 bases, J lost 1 base, and 7 bases lay in between.

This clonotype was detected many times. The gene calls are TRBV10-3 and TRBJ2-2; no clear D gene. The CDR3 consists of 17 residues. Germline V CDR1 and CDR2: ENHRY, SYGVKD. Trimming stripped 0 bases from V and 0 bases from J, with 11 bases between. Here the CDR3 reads CAISESPSEANTGELFF. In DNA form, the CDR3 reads TGTGCCATCAGTGAGTCGCCCAGCGAAGCGAACACCGGGGAGCTGTTTTTT.

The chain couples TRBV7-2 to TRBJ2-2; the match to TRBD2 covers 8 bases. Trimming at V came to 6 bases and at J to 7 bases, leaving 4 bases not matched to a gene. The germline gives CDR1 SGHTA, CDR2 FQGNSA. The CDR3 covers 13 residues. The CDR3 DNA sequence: TGTGCCAGCAGAGCGGGAGCTCACGGGGAGCTGTTTTTT. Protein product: CASRAGAHGELFF. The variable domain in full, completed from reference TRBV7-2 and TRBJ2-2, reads GAGVSQSPSNKVTEKGKDVELRCDPISGHTALYWYRQSLGQGLEFLIYFQGNSAPDKSGLPSDRFSAERTGGSVSTLTIQRTQQEDSAVYLCASRAGAHGELFFGEGSRLTVL.

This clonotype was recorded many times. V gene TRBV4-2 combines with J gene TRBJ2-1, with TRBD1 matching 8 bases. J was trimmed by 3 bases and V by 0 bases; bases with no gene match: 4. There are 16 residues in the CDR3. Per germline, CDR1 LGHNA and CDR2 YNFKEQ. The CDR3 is CASSQDQDRDYNEQFF. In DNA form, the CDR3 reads TGTGCCAGCAGCCAAGACCAGGACAGGGACTACAATGAGCAGTTCTTC.

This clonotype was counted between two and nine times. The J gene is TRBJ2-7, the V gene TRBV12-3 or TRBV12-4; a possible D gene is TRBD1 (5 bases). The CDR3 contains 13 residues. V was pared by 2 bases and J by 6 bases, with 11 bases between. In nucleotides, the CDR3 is TGTGCCAGCAGTTTAAGGGGTAGGGTCGAGCAGTACTTC. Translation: CASSLRGRVEQYF.

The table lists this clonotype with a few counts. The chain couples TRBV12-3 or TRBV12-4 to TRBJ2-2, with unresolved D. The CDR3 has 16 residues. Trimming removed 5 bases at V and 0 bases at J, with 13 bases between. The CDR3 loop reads CASSPVGVANTGELFF. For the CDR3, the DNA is TGTGCCAGCAGTCCCGTGGGCGTAGCGAACACCGGGGAGCTGTTTTTT.

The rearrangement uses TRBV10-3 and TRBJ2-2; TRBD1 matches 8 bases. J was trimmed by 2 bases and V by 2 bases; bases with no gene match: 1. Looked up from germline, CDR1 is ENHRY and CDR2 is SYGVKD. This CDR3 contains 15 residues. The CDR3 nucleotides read TGTGCCATCAGTGAGGGGACAGGAAACACCGGGGAGCTGTTTTTT. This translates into CAISEGTGNTGELFF.

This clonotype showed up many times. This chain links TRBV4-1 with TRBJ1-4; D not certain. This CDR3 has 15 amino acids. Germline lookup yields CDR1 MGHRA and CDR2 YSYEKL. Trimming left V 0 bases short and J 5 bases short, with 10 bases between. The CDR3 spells CASSQDISWNEKLFF. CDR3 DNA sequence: TGCGCCAGCAGCCAAGATATCAGTTGGAATGAAAAACTGTTTTTT.

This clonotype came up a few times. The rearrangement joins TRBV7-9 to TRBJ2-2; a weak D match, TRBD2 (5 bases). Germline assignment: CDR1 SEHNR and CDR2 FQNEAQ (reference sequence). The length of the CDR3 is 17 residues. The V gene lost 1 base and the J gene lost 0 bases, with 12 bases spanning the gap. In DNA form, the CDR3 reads TGTGCCAGCAGCTTAGGGTTCGGGGATCCGAACACCGGGGAGCTGTTTTTT. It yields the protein CASSLGFGDPNTGELFF.

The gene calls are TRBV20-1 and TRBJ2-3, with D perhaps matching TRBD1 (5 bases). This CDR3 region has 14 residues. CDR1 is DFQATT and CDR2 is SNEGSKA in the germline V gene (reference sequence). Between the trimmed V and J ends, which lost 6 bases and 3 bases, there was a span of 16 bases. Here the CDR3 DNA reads TGCAGTGCCAAGGGGCCTACCTCTACAGATACGCAGTATTTT. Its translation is CSAKGPTSTDTQYF.

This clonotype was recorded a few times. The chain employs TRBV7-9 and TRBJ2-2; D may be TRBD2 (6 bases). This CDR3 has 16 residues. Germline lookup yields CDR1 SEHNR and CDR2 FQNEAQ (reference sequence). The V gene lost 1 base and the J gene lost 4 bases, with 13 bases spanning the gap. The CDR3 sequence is CASSLVGGTSTGELFF. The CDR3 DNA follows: TGTGCCAGCAGCTTAGTAGGAGGGACGAGCACCGGGGAGCTGTTTTTT.

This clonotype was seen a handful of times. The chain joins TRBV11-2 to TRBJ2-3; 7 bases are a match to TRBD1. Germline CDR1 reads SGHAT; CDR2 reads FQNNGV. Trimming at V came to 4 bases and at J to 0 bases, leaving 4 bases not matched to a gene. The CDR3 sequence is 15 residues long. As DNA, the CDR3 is TGTGCCAGCAGCTACGGACAGGCGAGCACAGATACGCAGTATTTT. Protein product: CASSYGQASTDTQYF.

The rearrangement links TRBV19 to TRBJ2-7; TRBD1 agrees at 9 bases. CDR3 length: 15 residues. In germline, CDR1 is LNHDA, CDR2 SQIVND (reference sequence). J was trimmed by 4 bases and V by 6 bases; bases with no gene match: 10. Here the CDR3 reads CASSYAGTGNYEQYF. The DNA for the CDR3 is TGTGCCAGTAGCTACGCCGGGACAGGGAATTACGAGCAGTACTTC.

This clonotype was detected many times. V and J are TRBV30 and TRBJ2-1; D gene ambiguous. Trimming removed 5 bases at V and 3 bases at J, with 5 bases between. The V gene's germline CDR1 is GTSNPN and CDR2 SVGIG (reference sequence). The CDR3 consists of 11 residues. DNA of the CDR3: TGTGCCTGGTCGGGCTACAATGAGCAGTTCTTC. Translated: CAWSGYNEQFF.

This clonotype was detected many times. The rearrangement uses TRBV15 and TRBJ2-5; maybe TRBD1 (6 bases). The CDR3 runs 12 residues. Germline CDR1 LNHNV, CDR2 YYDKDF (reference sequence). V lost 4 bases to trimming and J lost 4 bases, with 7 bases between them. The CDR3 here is CATSTTGETQYF. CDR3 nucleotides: TGTGCCACCAGCACGACAGGAGAGACCCAGTACTTC.

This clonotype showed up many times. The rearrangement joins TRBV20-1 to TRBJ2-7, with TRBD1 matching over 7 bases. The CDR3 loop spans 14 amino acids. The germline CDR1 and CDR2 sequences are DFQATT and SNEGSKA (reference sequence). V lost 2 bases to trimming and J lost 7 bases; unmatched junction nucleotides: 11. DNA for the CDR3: TGCAGTGCTAGACCCCGACAGGGATTGCGGGAGCAGTACTTC. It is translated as CSARPRQGLREQYF.

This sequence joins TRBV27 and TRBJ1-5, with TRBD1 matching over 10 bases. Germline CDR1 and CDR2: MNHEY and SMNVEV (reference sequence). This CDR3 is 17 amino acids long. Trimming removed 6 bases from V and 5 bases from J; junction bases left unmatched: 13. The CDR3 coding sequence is TGTGCCAGCAGACAGCGGGCCGGGACAGGGGTTTATCAGCCCCAGCATTTT. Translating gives CASRQRAGTGVYQPQHF.

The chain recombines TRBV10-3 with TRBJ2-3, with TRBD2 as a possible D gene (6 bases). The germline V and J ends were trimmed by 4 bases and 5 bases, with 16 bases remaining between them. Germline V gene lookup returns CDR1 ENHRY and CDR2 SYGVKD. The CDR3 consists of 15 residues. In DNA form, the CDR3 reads TGTGCCATCAGTGTTAGGGGAGGAACCGGAGATACGCAGTATTTT. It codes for CAISVRGGTGDTQYF.

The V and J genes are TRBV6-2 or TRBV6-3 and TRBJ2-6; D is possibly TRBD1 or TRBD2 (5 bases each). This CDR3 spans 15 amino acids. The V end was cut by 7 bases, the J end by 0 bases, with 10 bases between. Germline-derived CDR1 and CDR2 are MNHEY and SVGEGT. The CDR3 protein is CASKTGGSGANVLTF. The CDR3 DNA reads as TGTGCCAGCAAAACAGGAGGCTCTGGGGCCAACGTCCTGACTTTC.

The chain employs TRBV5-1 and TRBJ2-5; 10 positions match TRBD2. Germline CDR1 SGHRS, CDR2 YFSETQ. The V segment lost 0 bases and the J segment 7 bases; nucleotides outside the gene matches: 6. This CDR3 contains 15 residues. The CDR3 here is CASSLGTSGSSTQYF. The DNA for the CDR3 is TGCGCCAGCAGCTTGGGGACTAGCGGTTCTTCGACCCAGTACTTC.

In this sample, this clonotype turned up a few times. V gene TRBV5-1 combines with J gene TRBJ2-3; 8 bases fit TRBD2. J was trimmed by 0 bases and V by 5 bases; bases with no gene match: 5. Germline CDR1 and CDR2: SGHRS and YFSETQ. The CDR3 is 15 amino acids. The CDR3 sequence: CASSDPSGSTDTQYF. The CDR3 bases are TGCGCCAGCAGTGATCCTAGCGGGAGCACAGATACGCAGTATTTT.